This T cell receptor beta chain was obtained from a study of T cell repertoires in cytomegalovirus infection. CDR3 length: 17 amino acids. Losses at the gene ends were 0 bases for V and 2 bases for J; bases not matched to a gene: 5. CDR1 is SGDLS, CDR2 YYNGEE, per germline. TCRdb re-called the reads through MiXCR, storing one row per CDR3 protein. Here the sample spans under 600,000 distinct CDR3 sequences, approximately 15% being singletons. The clonotype originates from a human donor in good health (CMV status not recorded). Some clones in this sample may be carry-over from other donors' samples. The material sequenced was CD8+ T cells from PBMCs. This rearrangement joins TRBV9 to TRBJ2-3; 11 bases map to TRBD2. CDR3 coding DNA: TGTGCCAGCAGCGTAGCCGGGACTAGCGGATACACAGATACGCAGTATTTT. The encoded protein is CASSVAGTSGYTDTQYF.